The rows below give T cell receptor beta chains drawn from one sample of a study of blood T cell repertoires in COVID-19. Libraries were prepared by immunoSEQ multiplex PCR; TCRdb keeps only in-frame clonotypes and omits some of them. The profile shows around 190,000 clones, 75% to 85% of them singletons. The sample consisted of peripheral blood. The origin of the receptors is a man in his 60s with acute or convalescent COVID-19. Each CDR3 is given with its conserved first and last residue. D genes are given only for firm matches. A clone size is listed for some rows: how often the clone was seen (once, few, many), or a class if it is expanded.

>TRBV5-4|15|TRBJ1-6|-|TRBD1
TGTGCCAGCAGCCTAGACAGGGGCGTTATGACACCCCTCCACTTT
CASSLDRGVMTPLHF
>TRBV6-2/TRBV6-3|15|TRBJ2-1|-|-
TGTGCCAGCAGTGGTCCCGCGAGCTCCTACAATGAGCAGTTCTTC
CASSGPASSYNEQFF
>TRBV11-2|16|TRBJ1-6|-|TRBD1
TGTGCCAGCAGCCGGGGACAGGGCCATTGGGATTCACCCCTCCACTTT
CASSRGQGHWDSPLHF
>TRBV28|15|TRBJ2-2|once|-
TGTGCCAGCAGTTTTGAGACAACGAACACCGGGGAGCTGTTTTTT
CASSFETTNTGELFF
>TRBV12-5|16|TRBJ2-1|-|-
TGTGCTAGTGGTTTGGCTATCAGGGGATTCTACAATGAGCAGTTCTTC
CASGLAIRGFYNEQFF
>TRBV7-3|13|TRBJ2-5|-|TRBD1
TGTGCCAGCAGCCAGGGGGCTCAGGAGACCCAGTACTTC
CASSQGAQETQYF
>TRBV19|15|TRBJ2-3|few|-
TGTGCCAGTAGTCCCGGGGGGCGAGTGACAGATACGCAGTATTTT
CASSPGGRVTDTQYF
>TRBV9|14|TRBJ2-2|-|-
TGTGCCAGCAGCGCCGGGTACAACACCGGGGAGCTGTTTTTT
CASSAGYNTGELFF
>TRBV10-3|13|TRBJ1-4|-|TRBD1
TGTGCCATCGGGGACAGGGTAAATGAAAAACTGTTTTTT
CAIGDRVNEKLFF
>TRBV12-3/TRBV12-4|13|TRBJ1-1|-|-
TGTGCCAGCAGTTCGGACAGTATCACTGAAGCTTTCTTT
CASSSDSITEAFF
>TRBV19|13|TRBJ1-1|-|TRBD1
TGTGCCAGTACCCCAGGGGGATGGACTGAAGCTTTCTTT
CASTPGGWTEAFF
>TRBV9|15|TRBJ1-1|-|-
TGTGCCAGCAGCGCGCCGGGGGGCAGGGAGGCTGAAGCTTTCTTT
CASSAPGGREAEAFF
>TRBV14|13|TRBJ1-1|-|-
TGTGCCAGCAGCCAAGCCGGGAACACTGAAGCTTTCTTT
CASSQAGNTEAFF
>TRBV11-2|14|TRBJ1-6|few|-
TGTGCCAGCAGCGTCCGGGACAATAATTCACCCCTCCACTTT
CASSVRDNNSPLHF
>TRBV18|15|TRBJ2-3|-|-
TGTGCCAGCTCACCATTACAGGCCCGAACAGATACGCAGTATTTT
CASSPLQARTDTQYF
>TRBV5-4|14|TRBJ1-2|-|-
TGTGCCAGCAGCTCCTCCGGGGCGGGGTTAAGCTACACCTTC
CASSSSGAGLSYTF
>TRBV7-9|14|TRBJ1-4|-|-
TGTGCCAGCACTTCGACAGGAAACGGCGAAAAACTGTTTTTT
CASTSTGNGEKLFF
>TRBV27|13|TRBJ1-2|-|-
TGTGCCAGCAGTTTGCGGGGCGCCTATGGCTACACCTTC
CASSLRGAYGYTF
>TRBV28|16|TRBJ1-5|-|TRBD1
TGTGCCAGCAGTTTAGCCCAGACAGGGCTCAATCAGCCCCAGCATTTT
CASSLAQTGLNQPQHF
>TRBV9|16|TRBJ2-5|few|TRBD2
TGTGCCAGCAGCGTTCGGACTAGCGGGGGGTGGGAGACCCAGTACTTC
CASSVRTSGGWETQYF
>TRBV7-9|14|TRBJ1-2|-|-
TGTGCCAGCAGCCCGCACGAACAGAGCTATGGCTACACCTTC
CASSPHEQSYGYTF
>TRBV28|14|TRBJ1-1|-|-
TGTGCCAGCAGTTCCCGGGGTGTGGGTGCAGGAGCTTTCTTT
CASSSRGVGAGAFF
>TRBV3-1/TRBV3-2|12|TRBJ1-6|-|-
TGTGCCAGCAGGCGGACGGGGTGGCCCCTCCACTTT
CASRRTGWPLHF
>TRBV6-5|14|TRBJ1-4|once|-
TGTGCCAGCCGACCAGGGGTGGTATTTGAAAAACTGTTTTTT
CASRPGVVFEKLFF
>TRBV30|14|TRBJ1-5|-|-
TGTGCCTGGAGTCGGGGAACGGGGAATCAGCCCCAGCATTTT
CAWSRGTGNQPQHF
>TRBV2|13|TRBJ2-7|-|-
TGTGCCAGCAAAGGCGGGGTTAGCTACGAGCAGTACTTC
CASKGGVSYEQYF
>TRBV19|14|TRBJ2-7|-|TRBD2
TGTGCCAGTAGTAAAAGCGGGAGAGTCGTCGAGCAGTACTTC
CASSKSGRVVEQYF
>TRBV19|15|TRBJ2-3|-|-
TGTGCCAGTAGTGTCTACTGGAGGAACACAGATACGCAGTATTTT
CASSVYWRNTDTQYF
>TRBV24-1|16|TRBJ2-1|-|TRBD2
TGTGCCACCAGTGATCCTAGCGGGGGGGCCAAAGATGAGCAGTTCTTC
CATSDPSGGAKDEQFF
>TRBV5-1|16|TRBJ2-7|-|TRBD2
TGCGCCAGCAGCCCCCCGGGACTAGCGGGATCGTCCGAGCAGTACTTC
CASSPPGLAGSSEQYF
>TRBV5-6|18|TRBJ2-1|once|TRBD2
TGTGCCAGCAGCTGTCGGACTAGCGGGAGCTGTTTGGTGGGTGAGCAGTTCTTC
CASSCRTSGSCLVGEQFF
>TRBV5-1|16|TRBJ1-1|-|TRBD1
TGCGCCAGCAGCCGGGGTCAGGGGGTTCTTAACACTGAAGCTTTCTTT
CASSRGQGVLNTEAFF
>TRBV2|14|TRBJ1-1|-|-
TGTGCCAGCACCGGCCGACAGCCGAACACTGAAGCTTTCTTT
CASTGRQPNTEAFF
>TRBV4-2|15|TRBJ1-4|-|-
TGTGCCAGCAGCCAAGCTGGGGGGTCGGGTGAAAAACTGTTTTTT
CASSQAGGSGEKLFF
>TRBV2|12|TRBJ2-7|-|-
TGTGCCAGCGTTGGGAGAAACTACGAGCAGTACTTC
CASVGRNYEQYF
>TRBV27|15|TRBJ2-5|-|-
TGTGCCAGCAGTCACCGGACAGTTCGGGGAGAGACCCAGTACTTC
CASSHRTVRGETQYF
>TRBV27|18|TRBJ1-5|-|-
TGTGCCAGCAGGAAATCCGGGATAAGCCTTGTAGTCGATCAGCCCCAGCATTTT
CASRKSGISLVVDQPQHF
>TRBV15|17|TRBJ2-1|-|TRBD2
TGTGCCACCAGGACATCTGAGTGGACTAGCGTAAACAATGAGCAGTTCTTC
CATRTSEWTSVNNEQFF
>TRBV5-1|15|TRBJ2-1|-|-
TGCGCCAGCAGCTTCCGGGACTACGGAGGGGGGGAGCAGTTCTTC
CASSFRDYGGGEQFF
>TRBV6-2/TRBV6-3|14|TRBJ2-6|-|-
TGTGCCAGCAGTTCCCTTACTGGGGCCAACGTCCTGACTTTC
CASSSLTGANVLTF
>TRBV3-1/TRBV3-2|16|TRBJ2-1|-|-
TGTGCCAGCAGCCGACAAAGCGGTCTGGCGGGCAATGAGCAGTTCTTC
CASSRQSGLAGNEQFF
>TRBV18|16|TRBJ2-3|-|TRBD2
TGTGCCAGCTCTCCCGGGACTAGCGGTATTGCAGATACGCAGTATTTT
CASSPGTSGIADTQYF
>TRBV6-4|14|TRBJ1-1|once|-
TGTGCCAGCAGTGCTACAGGGAAGGTGGCTGAAGCTTTCTTT
CASSATGKVAEAFF
>TRBV6-1|15|TRBJ1-5|-|TRBD1
TGTGCCAGCAGCTCCGGGACAGCCTCCAATCAGCCCCAGCATTTT
CASSSGTASNQPQHF
>TRBV6-5|11|TRBJ1-2|-|-
TGTGCCACCAAGACTTACTATGGCTACACCTTC
CATKTYYGYTF
>TRBV30|14|TRBJ2-2|-|-
TGTGCCTGGAGCAGAGGCGGGCACAGCGGGGAGCTGTTTTTT
CAWSRGGHSGELFF
>TRBV2|17|TRBJ1-2|-|-
TGTGCCAGCAGTGAAGGGAGGGGTTTCGTTAAAGACTATGGCTACACCTTC
CASSEGRGFVKDYGYTF
>TRBV7-3|14|TRBJ2-3|-|-
TGTGCCAGCAGCTCCGCAGGGTTCACAGATACGCAGTATTTT
CASSSAGFTDTQYF
>TRBV29-1|14|TRBJ1-1|few|-
TGCAGCGTTGGGGGCGGAGGGGCCTCCACTGAAGCTTTCTTT
CSVGGGGASTEAFF
>TRBV5-1|15|TRBJ1-3|-|-
TGCGCCAGCAGCTTGGCTGGGGGGGCTGGAAACACCATATATTTT
CASSLAGGAGNTIYF
>TRBV19|17|TRBJ2-3|-|TRBD2
TGTGCCAGTAGTACCCTCCCTTCAGCGGGAGAAGCAGATACGCAGTATTTT
CASSTLPSAGEADTQYF
>TRBV24-1|16|TRBJ1-1|-|TRBD1
TGTGCCACCAGTGGACAGGGGGCGATGGGGAACACTGAAGCTTTCTTT
CATSGQGAMGNTEAFF
>TRBV19|18|TRBJ2-1|-|TRBD2
TGTGCCAGTAGTATAGTGCCCCCGACTAGCGGGAGGTACAATGAGCAGTTCTTC
CASSIVPPTSGRYNEQFF